What follows are 24 T cell receptor beta chains derived from one specimen sequenced in a study of blood T cell repertoires in COVID-19. Sequenced by immunoSEQ multiplex PCR; TCRdb stores in-frame clones only, minus some. The repertoire holds more than 150,000 clones, with approximately 80% as singletons. The specimen was PBMCs or T cells enriched from blood (not recorded which). These receptors all stem from a woman aged 55-75 years who had recovered from COVID-19.

The chain carries TRBV15 and TRBJ1-2, with D perhaps TRBD1 (5 bases). V lost 3 bases and J lost 7, with 18 bases in between. The CDR3 covers 15 residues. Germline CDR1 reads LNHNV; CDR2 reads YYDKDF (reference sequence). The CDR3 DNA sequence: TGTGCCACCAGCAGGAGATCAGGAGGGGCCTTTGGCTACACCTTC. The encoded protein is CATSRRSGGAFGYTF.

The chain joins TRBV5-1 to TRBJ1-2, with 7 positions matching TRBD1. CDR1 and CDR2 (germline): SGHRS, YFSETQ. The ends lost 4 bases at V and 0 bases at J; junction bases unmatched: 6. This CDR3 contains 15 residues. CDR3 DNA: TGCGCCAGCAGCAGCGGACAGGCTACTAACTATGGCTACACCTTC. This codes for CASSSGQATNYGYTF. Full variable domain (outside the CDR3, taken from reference TRBV5-1 and TRBJ1-2): KAGVTQTPRYLIKTRGQQVTLSCSPISGHRSVSWYQQTPGQGLQFLFEYFSETQRNKGNFPGRFSGRQFSNSRSEMNVSTLELGDSALYLCASSSGQATNYGYTFGSGTRLTVV.

This clone was picked up a small number of times. The gene calls are TRBV2 and TRBJ1-3; no definite D call. V was clipped by 7 bases and J by 0 bases, with 16 bases between them. CDR1 and CDR2 (germline): SNHLY, FYNNEI. This CDR3 has 16 amino acids. The CDR3 spells CASTLNAGYSGNTIYF. The CDR3 DNA reads TGTGCCAGCACTCTGAACGCAGGATACTCTGGAAACACCATATATTTT.

J is TRBJ1-2 and V is TRBV25-1, with D perhaps matching TRBD1 (6 bases). The CDR3 spans 13 residues. Trimming removed 8 bases from V and 7 bases from J, with 17 bases in between. Germline V gene data show CDR1 as MGHDK and CDR2 as SYGVNS. The CDR3 spells CASQPSGAVGYTF. For the CDR3, the DNA is TGTGCCAGCCAGCCATCAGGGGCGGTTGGCTACACCTTC.

This chain uses TRBV7-9 with TRBJ1-1; 9 positions agree with TRBD1. CDR3 length: 13 residues. The junction had 0 bases not matched to a gene; V was cut back by 3 bases and J by 4 bases. Germline-derived CDR1 and CDR2 are SEHNR and FQNEAQ (reference sequence). The CDR3 protein is CASSLTGGTEAFF. As DNA, the CDR3 is TGTGCCAGCAGCTTGACAGGGGGCACTGAAGCTTTCTTT.

The CDR3 coding sequence is TGCGCCAGCAGCTCAGGACTAGCGGTGTTCGAGCAGTACTTC. This encodes CASSSGLAVFEQYF. The chain links TRBV5-1 to TRBJ2-7, with 10 bases fitting TRBD2. V was clipped by 3 bases and J by 6 bases; unmatched bases: 6. CDR1 is SGHRS, CDR2 YFSETQ, per germline. The CDR3 has 14 amino acids.

The chain has TRBV27 and TRBJ1-6; D remains unclear. The length of the CDR3 is 13 residues. Trimming stripped 3 bases from V and 7 bases from J, with 7 bases between. From germline, CDR1 is MNHEY and CDR2 SMNVEV (reference sequence). Written as DNA, the CDR3 is TGTGCCAGCAGTTTGTACAGAAATTCACCCCTCCACTTT. Translated: CASSLYRNSPLHF.

J is TRBJ2-7 and V is TRBV9; D remains ambiguous. V shed 0 bases and J shed 5 bases, with 6 bases lying between them. The CDR3 is 12 amino acids. Germline CDR1 SGDLS, CDR2 YYNGEE. CDR3: CASSVDGDEQYF. As DNA, the CDR3 is TGTGCCAGCAGCGTAGACGGAGACGAGCAGTACTTC.

The genes are TRBV27 and TRBJ1-2; 9 bases align to TRBD1. The CDR3 has 14 amino acids. Germline lookup yields CDR1 MNHEY and CDR2 SMNVEV (reference sequence). V was clipped by 6 bases and J by 3 bases; unmatched bases: 5. The CDR3 DNA is TGTGCCAGCAGAACAGGGGGCGGGTACTATGGCTACACCTTC. Its translation is CASRTGGGYYGYTF.

The chain carries TRBV4-2 and TRBJ1-5, with D maybe TRBD1 (6 bases). Trimming took 0 bases from V and 2 from J, leaving 11 bases between them. Germline lookup yields CDR1 LGHNA and CDR2 YNFKEQ. CDR3 length: 16 residues. The chain's CDR3 is CASSQDTGSGNQPQHF. The CDR3 region has the DNA TGTGCCAGCAGCCAAGATACAGGGTCGGGCAATCAGCCCCAGCATTTT.

This clone was counted a few times. This chain connects TRBV24-1 to TRBJ2-3; 10 nucleotides align to TRBD2. The CDR3 contains 16 residues. Per the germline V gene, CDR1 is KGHDR and CDR2 is SFDVKD. The V and J ends lost 5 bases and 1 base, in that order; junction bases with no gene match: 5. CDR3 bases: TGTGCCACCAGTGCGGCCGGGACTAGCGGCACAGATACGCAGTATTTT. It encodes CATSAAGTSGTDTQYF.

This clone has just a few counts. The DNA of the CDR3 is TGTGCCAGCAGTGCAAGGGGCCTACGGAATGAAAAACTGTTTTTT. It codes for CASSARGLRNEKLFF. V gene TRBV25-1 combines with J gene TRBJ1-4; D is perhaps TRBD1 (5 bases). The CDR3 has 15 residues. V dropped 4 bases and J dropped 5 bases, with 14 bases sitting between them. Germline V gene data show CDR1 as MGHDK and CDR2 as SYGVNS.

This clone was observed once. This chain links TRBV7-2 with TRBJ2-1; 7 bases are a match to TRBD2. In germline, CDR1 is SGHTA, CDR2 FQGNSA. The CDR3 has 15 residues. V trimming: 1 base; J trimming: 3 bases; junction bases outside the gene matches: 3. In nucleotides, the CDR3 is TGTGCCAGCAGCTTAGGCGGGGGAATCTACAATGAGCAGTTCTTC. Protein: CASSLGGGIYNEQFF.

This clone was counted a few times. This chain links TRBV7-2 with TRBJ1-6; D unclear. The length of the CDR3 is 14 residues. Looked up from germline, CDR1 is SGHTA and CDR2 is FQGNSA. V shed 4 bases and J shed 4 bases, with 8 bases lying between them. The CDR3 protein is CASSYKIYNSPLHF. CDR3 in DNA: TGTGCCAGCAGCTACAAGATTTATAATTCACCCCTCCACTTT.

The CDR3 here is CASSIDWSEKLFF. For the CDR3, the DNA is TGTGCCAGTAGTATAGACTGGAGTGAAAAACTGTTTTTT. The chain carries TRBV19 and TRBJ1-4; D gene ambiguous. The CDR3 sequence is 13 residues long. V dropped 0 bases and J dropped 7 bases, with 6 bases sitting between them. The V gene's germline CDR1 is LNHDA and CDR2 SQIVND (reference sequence).

This clone turned up a few times. V is TRBV6-5 and J is TRBJ1-1; no clear D. Trimming removed 6 bases from V and 0 bases from J, with 14 bases in between. The V gene's germline CDR1 is MNHEY and CDR2 SVGAGI. The CDR3 has 15 residues. The CDR3 reads CASRMEGRLNTEAFF. The CDR3 DNA follows: TGTGCCAGCAGGATGGAGGGAAGATTGAACACTGAAGCTTTCTTT.

The chain couples TRBV7-2 to TRBJ1-6; D not certain. The CDR3 has 14 residues. Germline loops: CDR1 SGHTA, CDR2 FQGNSA. Trimming pared 5 bases from V and 8 bases from J, leaving 13 bases between. CDR3: CASSTLGEYSPLHF. Written as DNA, the CDR3 is TGTGCCAGCAGCACCCTCGGGGAGTATTCACCCCTCCACTTT.

This clone was counted once. The chain is built from TRBV27 and TRBJ2-1; perhaps TRBD2 as D (5 bases). The germline CDR1 and CDR2 sequences are MNHEY and SMNVEV (reference sequence). The CDR3 is 16 amino acids. Trimming stripped 5 bases from V and 2 bases from J, with 16 bases between. The CDR3 is CASSPHRAEPYNEQFF. For the CDR3, the DNA is TGTGCCAGCAGTCCCCACCGAGCGGAGCCCTACAATGAGCAGTTCTTC.

V and J are TRBV5-1 and TRBJ2-5; the match to TRBD2 covers 12 bases. The CDR3 sequence is 15 residues long. Germline V gene lookup returns CDR1 SGHRS and CDR2 YFSETQ. The trim removed 0 bases at V and 5 bases at J, leaving 2 bases unmatched. CDR3 bases: TGCGCCAGCAGCTTGGGACTAGCGGGGGCGGAGACCCAGTACTTC. It is translated as CASSLGLAGAETQYF.

This sequence joins TRBV27 and TRBJ2-7; 8 bases align to TRBD2. This CDR3 region has 16 residues. Trimming at V came to 3 bases and at J to 4 bases, leaving 11 bases not matched to a gene. Germline values: CDR1 MNHEY, CDR2 SMNVEV (reference sequence). The CDR3 region is CASSFYPPGGPYEQYF. The CDR3 bases are TGTGCCAGCAGTTTTTATCCCCCGGGGGGGCCGTACGAGCAGTACTTC.

The chain recombines TRBV9 with TRBJ1-3, with D unresolved. The germline V gene has CDR1 SGDLS and CDR2 YYNGEE. CDR3 size: 15 residues. With 0 bases removed from V and 0 bases from J, the gap between germline ends came to 7 bases. CDR3 amino acids: CASSVGADSGNTIYF. CDR3 nucleotides: TGTGCCAGCAGCGTAGGGGCAGACTCTGGAAACACCATATATTTT.

The genes are TRBV30 and TRBJ1-2; possible D gene TRBD1, 5 bases. Germline CDR1 and CDR2: GTSNPN and SVGIG (reference sequence). Between the trimmed V and J ends, which lost 2 bases and 5 bases, there was a span of 12 bases. The CDR3 runs to 13 residues. The CDR3 loop reads CAWSPGLTYGYTF. DNA of the CDR3: TGTGCCTGGAGTCCGGGACTGACATATGGCTACACCTTC.

This chain connects TRBV30 to TRBJ2-3, with 8 bases fitting TRBD1. CDR1 is GTSNPN and CDR2 is SVGIG in the germline V gene (reference sequence). The J segment lost 3 bases and the V segment lost 7 bases, leaving 12 bases of the junction unmatched. This CDR3 comprises 15 residues. The DNA of the CDR3 is TGTGCCTCCTCAGCCCGGGACAGGACGACAGATACGCAGTATTTT. Residues: CASSARDRTTDTQYF.

CDR3 bases: TGTGCCAGCAATGGGGCAGGGGGCGTTCAGCCCCAGCATTTT. Translated: CASNGAGGVQPQHF. The V gene is TRBV28, the J gene TRBJ1-5; TRBD1 aligns across 8 bases. With 7 bases clipped from V and 6 bases from J, the junction kept 8 bases outside the gene matches. Germline V CDR1 and CDR2: MDHEN, SYDVKM. The CDR3 sequence is 14 residues long.